The 4 T cell receptor beta chains below come from one sample, sequenced in a study of blood T cells in healthy people across ages. Using a J-beta primer mix together with a sample-barcoded 5' primer, a second PCR was run for about 6 to 11 cycles. TCRdb re-called the 5' RACE reads with MiXCR, one entry per CDR3 protein. The sample shows fewer than 1,200,000 distinct CDR3 sequences, 25% of them seen only once. The sample was also reused in another study, on T cells of mothers and their children.

Sequencing used blood. These receptors originate from a girl aged 2 to 10 in good health.

The rearrangement links TRBV13 to TRBJ1-2; no clear D gene. Germline V gives CDR1 PRHDT, CDR2 FYEKMQ (reference sequence). This CDR3 is built from 14 residues. Trimming shortened V by 6 bases and J by 6 bases, and 17 bases separated the two germline ends. CDR3 bases: TGTGCCAGCAGTATCTCCGACCCCCGGGATGGCTACACCTTC. Protein product: CASSISDPRDGYTF.

V usage is TRBV27 and J usage is TRBJ2-1, with D maybe TRBD2 (6 bases). The CDR3 has 16 residues. The germline gives CDR1 MNHEY, CDR2 SMNVEV (reference sequence). V lost 4 bases and J 0 bases, leaving 13 bases between the germline ends. CDR3 DNA sequence: TGTGCCAGCAGTTCAGCGGGCTCTCTCTCCTACAATGAGCAGTTCTTC. Its protein is CASSSAGSLSYNEQFF.

As for this clonotype: A junction boundary mismatches the germline segment, possibly from a read error. The chain joins TRBV7-3 to TRBJ2-5; 14 nucleotides line up with TRBD2. Germline V gene lookup returns CDR1 SGHTA and CDR2 FQGTGA. The CDR3 is 14 residues long. Here the CDR3 reads CASSEGLAGVDRFF. The CDR3 nucleotides are TGTGCCAGCTCGGAGGGACTAGCGGGAGTTGATCGGTTCTTC. Looking up the rest from reference TRBV7-3 and TRBJ2-5 gives the full variable domain: GAGVSQTPSNKVTEKGKYVELRCDPISGHTALYWYRQSLGQGPEFLIYFQGTGAADDSGLPNDRFFAVRPEGSVSTLKIQRTERGDSAVYLCASSEGLAGVDRFFGPGTRLLVL.

This clonotype was seen at least ten times. The chain combines TRBV7-9 with TRBJ2-1; D gene unclear. Trimming shortened V by 3 bases and J by 5 bases, and 11 bases separated the two germline ends. The CDR3 totals 14 residues. Germline-derived CDR1 and CDR2 are SEHNR and FQNEAQ (reference sequence). CDR3 sequence (DNA): TGTGCCAGCAGCTTCGAACGTGGAGACAATGAGCAGTTCTTC. It is translated as CASSFERGDNEQFF.